Following are 19 T cell receptor beta chains from one sample sequenced in a study of blood T cells in healthy people across ages. The second PCR ran roughly 7 to 12 cycles with a sample-barcoded 5' primer and J-beta primers. Using its own MiXCR run on the 5' RACE reads, TCRdb lists one record per CDR3 protein. The sample records more than 650,000 distinct CDR3 sequences, about 20% being singletons. Sequenced material: blood. These receptors came from a man between 65 and 85 years old in good health.

In the case of this clonotype: The conserved closing phenylalanine or tryptophan is absent in this CDR3, likely reflecting a read error. V gene TRBV6-2 or TRBV6-3 combines with J gene TRBJ2-1; 11 bases are a match to TRBD2. The V gene end was trimmed by 0 bases and the J gene end by 4 bases; junction bases not matched to a gene: 5. The CDR3 has 17 amino acids. Per the germline V gene, CDR1 is MNHEY and CDR2 is SVGEGT. This CDR3 reads CASSYSPTSGTYNEQFL. The CDR3 DNA reads as TGTGCCAGCAGTTACTCCCCGACTAGCGGGACTTACAATGAGCAGTTCCTC.

The chain carries TRBV20-1 and TRBJ1-4; weak D call: TRBD1 (5 bases). The CDR3 spans 12 residues. Germline CDR1 is DFQATT and CDR2 is SNEGSKA (reference sequence). V lost 3 bases, J lost 7 bases, and 9 bases lay in between. DNA for the CDR3: TGCAGTGCTAGTGCAGGGCGTGAAAAACTGTTTTTT. It translates to CSASAGREKLFF.

The V call is TRBV7-3, the J call TRBJ2-1, with D perhaps assigned TRBD1 or TRBD2 (5 bases each). V lost 0 bases to trimming and J lost 9 bases, with 9 bases between them. The CDR3 is 13 amino acids. Per germline, CDR1 SGHTA and CDR2 FQGTGA. The DNA for the CDR3 is TGTGCCAGCAGCTTAACAGGGACCGGTGAGCAGTTCTTC. It yields the protein CASSLTGTGEQFF.

The chain has TRBV7-3 and TRBJ1-5; no clear D gene. CDR1 and CDR2 from the germline V gene are SGHTA and FQGTGA. Between the trimmed V and J ends, which lost 8 bases and 2 bases, there was a span of 19 bases. The CDR3 contains 16 residues. In DNA form, the CDR3 reads TGTGCCAGCGGCTCCATTAAGCAGAATGGCAATCAGCCCCAGCATTTT. This codes for CASGSIKQNGNQPQHF.

V is TRBV12-3 or TRBV12-4 and J is TRBJ2-3; 7 bases are shared with TRBD2. Trimming took 1 base from V and 3 from J; bases not matched to a gene: 7. CDR3 length: 16 amino acids. CDR3 bases: TGTGCCAGCAGTTTAGGAGCGGGAACGAGAACAGATACGCAGTATTTT. Translated, it gives CASSLGAGTRTDTQYF.

V usage is TRBV6-1 and J usage is TRBJ1-5; D uncertain. The V end was cut by 4 bases, the J end by 5 bases, with 6 bases between. Germline CDR1 is MNHNS and CDR2 is SASEGT. This CDR3 comprises 12 residues. DNA of the CDR3: TGTGCCAGCAGTGTGGCCTATCAGCCCCAGCATTTT. Amino acid sequence: CASSVAYQPQHF.

V and J are TRBV5-1 and TRBJ1-2, with no clear D. The germline V gene encodes CDR1 SGHRS and CDR2 YFSETQ. CDR3 length: 13 residues. V was shortened by 4 bases and J by 8 bases, with 15 bases between the two germline ends. CDR3 residues: CASSVDGPGGYTF. DNA of the CDR3: TGCGCCAGCAGCGTCGACGGCCCGGGAGGCTACACCTTC.

The chain carries TRBV20-1 and TRBJ2-2; D perhaps matches TRBD1 (5 bases). Germline values: CDR1 DFQATT, CDR2 SNEGSKA (reference sequence). V lost 2 bases, J lost 6 bases, and 16 bases lay in between. This CDR3 has 15 residues. The CDR3 loop is CSARSQGRSAGELFF. In DNA, the CDR3 is TGCAGTGCTAGATCTCAGGGTAGGAGCGCCGGGGAGCTGTTTTTT.

This clonotype has a single count. The J gene is TRBJ1-2, the V gene TRBV5-4; possible D gene TRBD1, 6 bases. CDR1 is SGHNT, CDR2 YYREEE, per germline (reference sequence). CDR3 length: 14 residues. Trimming shortened V by 6 bases and J by 4 bases, and 16 bases separated the two germline ends. The DNA of the CDR3 is TGTGCCAGCACCGAAGGGGGGGATGTCTATGGCTACACCTTC. Protein sequence: CASTEGGDVYGYTF.

This clonotype has only a few counts. The V and J genes are TRBV7-9 and TRBJ1-1; D gene uncertain. The germline V gene encodes CDR1 SEHNR and CDR2 FQNEAQ (reference sequence). Trimming took off 5 bases at V and 5 bases at J, with 12 bases between the two ends. The CDR3 sequence is 13 residues long. Here the CDR3 DNA reads TGTGCCAGCAGCCATGAACTTGGTACTGAAGCTTTCTTT. This translates into CASSHELGTEAFF. The complete variable domain, with remaining parts taken from reference TRBV7-9 and TRBJ1-1, reads DTGVSQNPRHKITKRGQNVTFRCDPISEHNRLYWYRQTLGQGPEFLTYFQNEAQLEKSRLLSDRFSAERPKGSFSTLEIQRTEQGDSAMYLCASSHELGTEAFFGQGTRLTVV.

CDR3 amino acids: CASSLGQSPYEQYF. The CDR3 nucleotides read TGCGCCAGCAGCTTGGGCCAGAGCCCCTACGAGCAGTACTTC. The chain recombines TRBV5-1 with TRBJ2-7; D call uncertain. CDR1 is SGHRS, CDR2 YFSETQ, per germline. CDR3 size: 14 residues. V was pared by 0 bases and J by 2 bases, with 9 bases between.

The chain carries TRBV7-9 and TRBJ1-2; 10 bases are a match to TRBD1. The J segment lost 4 bases and the V segment lost 4 bases, leaving 6 bases of the junction unmatched. Per germline, CDR1 SEHNR and CDR2 FQNEAQ (reference sequence). The CDR3 is made up of 15 amino acids. CDR3 protein: CASSSPWDRGYGYTF. The DNA of the CDR3 is TGTGCCAGCAGCTCCCCTTGGGACAGGGGCTATGGCTACACCTTC.

This clonotype was found many times. The chain couples TRBV29-1 to TRBJ1-1, with D perhaps matching TRBD1 (5 bases). CDR3 length equals 11 residues. V was shortened by 3 bases and J by 10 bases, with 12 bases between the two germline ends. Germline CDR1 SQVTM, CDR2 ANQGSEA. This CDR3 is CSVDIQGPAFF. The CDR3 DNA sequence: TGCAGCGTTGATATCCAGGGACCAGCTTTCTTT.

V usage is TRBV3-1 and J usage is TRBJ2-5; 15 nucleotides align to TRBD2. The J segment lost 6 bases and the V segment lost 4 bases, leaving 3 bases of the junction unmatched. The CDR3 runs to 15 residues. CDR1 and CDR2 (germline): LGHDT, YNNKEL (reference sequence). CDR3 coding DNA: TGTGCCAGCAGCCTTGGACTAGCGGGGGGGCAGACCCAGTACTTC. This encodes CASSLGLAGGQTQYF.

The chain has TRBV7-2 and TRBJ1-3; D may be TRBD1 (5 bases). Germline V gene sequence: CDR1 SGHTA, CDR2 FQGNSA. This CDR3 contains 12 residues. V lost 6 bases and J 8 bases, leaving 11 bases between the germline ends. The CDR3 spells CASSLTGYTIYF. CDR3 nucleotides: TGTGCCAGCAGTCTTACAGGTTACACCATATATTTT.

The genes are TRBV3-1 and TRBJ1-1; no clear D. V dropped 1 base and J dropped 7 bases, with 10 bases sitting between them. Germline V CDR1 and CDR2: LGHDT, YNNKEL (reference sequence). The CDR3 spans 13 residues. The chain's CDR3 is CASSQVSRFEAFF. In DNA form, the CDR3 reads TGTGCCAGCAGCCAAGTATCCAGGTTTGAAGCTTTCTTT.

The chain recombines TRBV7-9 with TRBJ1-2; TRBD1 is a possible D gene (6 bases). Trimming stripped 1 base from V and 3 bases from J, with 12 bases between. Germline V gives CDR1 SEHNR, CDR2 FQNEAQ (reference sequence). The CDR3 length is 15 residues. The CDR3 DNA reads TGTGCCAGCAGCTTAGACAGGGCAAATGACTATGGCTACACCTTC. Its protein is CASSLDRANDYGYTF.

This clonotype was recorded only once. V usage is TRBV7-8 and J usage is TRBJ2-3; 9 bases line up with TRBD2. With 2 bases clipped from V and 5 bases from J, the junction kept 5 bases outside the gene matches. From germline, CDR1 is SGHVS and CDR2 FQNEAQ. The CDR3 contains 15 residues. This chain's CDR3 is CASSLRREGGDTQYF. In nucleotides, the CDR3 is TGTGCCAGCAGCTTACGGCGGGAGGGGGGAGATACGCAGTATTTT.

This clonotype was counted many times. J is TRBJ1-1 and V is TRBV29-1, with D uncertain. The CDR3 runs 11 residues. Germline lookup yields CDR1 SQVTM and CDR2 ANQGSEA. CDR3 sequence reads: CSASTNTEAFF. CDR3 DNA sequence: TGCAGTGCTAGTACGAACACTGAAGCTTTCTTT.